Following are 24 T cell receptor beta chains from one sample sequenced in a study of shared T cell receptors in the human thymus. Assay: immunoSEQ multiplex PCR; the TCRdb copy retains only in-frame clones and omits some. The sample lists approximately 400,000 clones; around 95% were seen once. The sequencing sample was made of thymocytes. Receptors were obtained from a human donor.

V is TRBV7-3 and J is TRBJ2-7, with TRBD2 matching 11 bases. The germline V gene encodes CDR1 SGHTA and CDR2 FQGTGA. V lost 4 bases and J lost 6; bases outside the gene matches: 14. The CDR3 runs 17 residues. The CDR3, as DNA: TGTGCCAGCAGCTCGCGAGAGACTAGCGGGACCCCGCGCGAGCAGTACTTC. This codes for CASSSRETSGTPREQYF.

On this clone: The junction does not match germline at one end; this may be a read error. The rearrangement uses TRBV6-1 and TRBJ1-1, with D uncertain. The CDR3 spans 10 residues. CDR1 MNHNS and CDR2 SASEGT come from the germline V gene. CDR3 region: CASSELRVPF. The DNA of the CDR3 is TGTGCCAGCAGTGAACTTCGGGTACCCTTT.

CDR3 coding DNA: TGTGCCAGCACTCGCCGGGACAGCTACAATGAGCAGTTCTTC. Translated: CASTRRDSYNEQFF. V and J are TRBV28 and TRBJ2-1; 7 bases align to TRBD1. With V trimmed by 7 bases and J by 3 bases, 6 bases remained unmatched. This CDR3 contains 14 residues. Germline V gene lookup returns CDR1 MDHEN and CDR2 SYDVKM.

This clone was recorded once. J is TRBJ2-1 and V is TRBV5-6, with 11 bases lining up with TRBD1. Germline assignment: CDR1 SGHDT and CDR2 YYEEEE. The CDR3 covers 15 residues. V shed 5 bases, J shed 5 bases, and the junction held 6 bases outside the gene matches. CDR3 sequence reads: CASREGDRGNNEQFF. CDR3 coding DNA: TGTGCCAGCAGAGAAGGGGACAGGGGGAACAATGAGCAGTTCTTC.

The chain is built from TRBV4-2 and TRBJ2-4, with D possibly being TRBD2 (6 bases). Deletions cut 0 bases from V and 7 bases from J, with 22 bases between. The CDR3 covers 18 residues. Germline-derived CDR1 and CDR2 are LGHNA and YNFKEQ. The CDR3 sequence is CASSQDGHSGTPENIQYF. CDR3 DNA sequence: TGTGCCAGCAGCCAAGATGGGCATAGCGGTACCCCCGAGAACATTCAGTACTTC.

This clone was seen a handful of times. An end of the junction differs from the germline gene, which may be a read error. V is TRBV5-6 and J is TRBJ1-1, with D perhaps matching TRBD1 (6 bases). The CDR3 is 15 residues long. The germline V gene encodes CDR1 SGHDT and CDR2 YYEEEE. The CDR3 region has the DNA TGTGCCAGCAGCAACCCCAGGGGCGGGAACCCTGAAGCTTTCTTT. Amino acid sequence: CASSNPRGGNPEAFF.

The chain links TRBV4-1 to TRBJ1-6; possibly TRBD1 for D (6 bases). The CDR3 contains 14 residues. Trimming cost V 6 bases and J 5 bases, with 11 bases left between them. Germline CDR1 and CDR2: MGHRA and YSYEKL. The CDR3 reads CASSRTADNSPLHF. The CDR3 DNA reads as TGCGCCAGCAGTCGGACAGCCGATAATTCACCCCTCCACTTT.

The chain employs TRBV2 and TRBJ1-5; 9 bases agree with TRBD1. This CDR3 has 14 amino acids. CDR1 and CDR2 (germline): SNHLY, FYNNEI. V shed 5 bases and J 6 bases; nucleotides not matched to a gene: 5. Here the CDR3 DNA reads TGTGCCAGCAGTCCGGGACAGGGTACTCAGCCCCAGCATTTT. The encoded protein is CASSPGQGTQPQHF.

The V and J genes are TRBV4-3 and TRBJ2-5; TRBD2 matches at 12 bases. This CDR3 is 20 amino acids long. The germline V gene has CDR1 LGHNA and CDR2 YSLEER. V gave up 0 bases and J gave up 4 bases; unmatched junction bases: 15. The CDR3 bases are TGCGCCAGCAGCCAAGATCGAACGGCTAGCGGGAGGGCCGCGGCAGAGACCCAGTACTTC. Residues: CASSQDRTASGRAAAETQYF.

The rearrangement joins TRBV6-4 to TRBJ2-5, with a weak D call TRBD2 (5 bases). CDR3 size: 12 residues. Germline loops: CDR1 MRHNA, CDR2 SNTAGT. The ends were cut back, 3 bases at V and 7 bases at J, with 9 bases in the middle. CDR3 DNA sequence: TGTGCCAGCAGTGATCAACGGGGGACCCAGTACTTC. This translates into CASSDQRGTQYF.

V usage is TRBV18 and J usage is TRBJ1-1; tentatively, D is TRBD1 (6 bases). Germline loops: CDR1 KGHSH, CDR2 LQKENI. V lost 4 bases, J lost 3 bases, and 18 bases lay in between. The CDR3 spans 16 residues. The CDR3 reads CASSRLGGGGYTEAFF. The CDR3 region has the DNA TGTGCCAGCTCACGGCTCGGGGGAGGGGGGTACACTGAAGCTTTCTTT.

This chain uses TRBV5-1 with TRBJ1-2; TRBD1 aligns across 9 bases. Germline assignment: CDR1 SGHRS and CDR2 YFSETQ. This CDR3 region has 15 residues. Unmatched junction bases numbered 5, after V lost 1 base and J lost 4 bases. The CDR3 DNA is TGCGCCAGCAGCTTGAGACAGGGGGTTTTCTATGGCTACACCTTC. The encoded protein is CASSLRQGVFYGYTF.

CDR3 loop: CASSLVSGRRRRVSGELFF. CDR3 in DNA: TGTGCCAGCAGCTTAGTTAGCGGGAGACGAAGGAGAGTGTCCGGGGAGCTGTTTTTT. The genes are TRBV7-6 and TRBJ2-2, with 9 bases identical to TRBD2. The CDR3 consists of 19 residues. Germline lookup yields CDR1 SGHVS and CDR2 FNYEAQ. V trimming: 1 base; J trimming: 6 bases; junction bases outside the gene matches: 15.

The rearrangement links TRBV29-1 to TRBJ2-1; no firm D call. The CDR3 runs to 13 residues. Germline V gene lookup returns CDR1 SQVTM and CDR2 ANQGSEA. V was shortened by 4 bases and J by 3 bases, with 10 bases between the two germline ends. Here the CDR3 DNA reads TGCAGCGTTGGGGCAGGATGCTACAATGAGCAGTTCTTC. Amino acid sequence: CSVGAGCYNEQFF.

CDR3 protein: CASRQPGQHRYSNQPQHF. CDR3 in DNA: TGTGCCAGTAGACAACCGGGGCAGCACCGGTATAGCAATCAGCCCCAGCATTTT. The rearrangement joins TRBV19 to TRBJ1-5, with D tentatively TRBD1 (5 bases). The V gene's germline CDR1 is LNHDA and CDR2 SQIVND (reference sequence). The CDR3 consists of 18 residues. V was cut by 6 bases and J by 0 bases, with 21 bases left in between.

This clone occurred a few times. V usage is TRBV6-1 and J usage is TRBJ2-7; no clear D gene. The length of the CDR3 is 12 residues. The germline V gene has CDR1 MNHNS and CDR2 SASEGT. V dropped 3 bases and J dropped 5 bases, with 8 bases sitting between them. CDR3 region: CASSDMGNEQYF. DNA for the CDR3: TGTGCCAGCAGTGATATGGGTAACGAGCAGTACTTC.

V is TRBV28 and J is TRBJ1-5; D is unclear. CDR1 is MDHEN, CDR2 SYDVKM, per germline. The CDR3 contains 16 residues. The germline V and J ends were trimmed by 2 bases and 0 bases, with 11 bases remaining between them. CDR3 amino acids: CASSLNGGHSNQPQHF. The CDR3, as DNA: TGTGCCAGCAGTTTAAATGGCGGTCATAGCAATCAGCCCCAGCATTTT.

Note on this clone: This sample includes further DNA sequences coding for the same CDR3. CDR3 in amino acids: CASSLAVYNEQFF. As DNA, the CDR3 is TGTGCCAGCAGCTTAGCGGTATACAATGAGCAGTTCTTC. The rearrangement uses TRBV7-2 and TRBJ2-1; the D is unclear. Germline assignment: CDR1 SGHTA and CDR2 FQGNSA. Trimming removed 0 bases at V and 4 bases at J, with 4 bases between. This CDR3 comprises 13 residues. Filled out from reference TRBV7-2 and TRBJ2-1, the complete variable domain reads GAGVSQSPSNKVTEKGKDVELRCDPISGHTALYWYRQSLGQGLEFLIYFQGNSAPDKSGLPSDRFSAERTGGSVSTLTIQRTQQEDSAVYLCASSLAVYNEQFFGPGTRLTVL.

V usage is TRBV27 and J usage is TRBJ1-2, with D maybe TRBD1 (6 bases). Trimming shortened V by 7 bases and J by 4 bases, and 19 bases separated the two germline ends. CDR3 length: 15 residues. Germline CDR1 is MNHEY and CDR2 is SMNVEV (reference sequence). CDR3 coding DNA: TGTGCCAGCAAGATTCGGGGGGCAGTAGGCTATGGCTACACCTTC. Its protein product is CASKIRGAVGYGYTF.

V gene TRBV19 combines with J gene TRBJ2-1; 9 positions agree with TRBD2. The V and J ends lost 2 bases and 5 bases, in that order; junction bases with no gene match: 4. In germline, CDR1 is LNHDA, CDR2 SQIVND (reference sequence). This CDR3 has 15 residues. The CDR3 DNA follows: TGTGCCAGTAGTATAAGGGCGGGAGGGCACAATGAGCAGTTCTTC. Translating it yields CASSIRAGGHNEQFF.

The chain has TRBV5-4 and TRBJ2-5, with D perhaps being TRBD1 or TRBD2 (6 bases each). Germline CDR1 reads SGHNT; CDR2 reads YYREEE (reference sequence). V lost 1 base and J lost 5, with 21 bases in between. This CDR3 has 17 amino acids. The CDR3 DNA sequence: TGTGCCAGCAGCTTGCCCTCAGGGGAGGCTGACCCGGAGACCCAGTACTTC. Residues: CASSLPSGEADPETQYF. The full variable domain, with the rest looked up from reference TRBV5-4 and TRBJ2-5, is ETGVTQSPTHLIKTRGQQVTLRCSSQSGHNTVSWYQQALGQGPQFIFQYYREEENGRGNFPPRFSGLQFPNYSSELNVNALELDDSALYLCASSLPSGEADPETQYFGPGTRLLVL.

The chain links TRBV28 to TRBJ1-3; no clear D. Between the trimmed V and J ends, which lost 6 bases and 1 base, there was a span of 7 bases. In germline, CDR1 is MDHEN, CDR2 SYDVKM. The CDR3 consists of 13 residues. CDR3 loop: CASRAVSGNTIYF. CDR3 DNA: TGTGCCAGCAGAGCAGTATCTGGAAACACCATATATTTT.

This chain links TRBV4-1 with TRBJ1-4; D ambiguous. V lost 2 bases and J 8 bases, leaving 18 bases between the germline ends. The CDR3 sequence is 16 residues long. Germline V CDR1 and CDR2: MGHRA, YSYEKL. The CDR3: CASSQKGVGENEKLFF. The CDR3 DNA is TGCGCCAGCAGCCAAAAGGGCGTCGGGGAGAACGAAAAACTGTTTTTT.

This clone was picked up one time. The chain couples TRBV7-2 to TRBJ2-3; D possibly matches TRBD1 or TRBD2 (6 bases each). Looked up from germline, CDR1 is SGHTA and CDR2 is FQGNSA. The CDR3 length is 14 residues. The V end was cut by 7 bases, the J end by 11 bases, with 22 bases between. CDR3 DNA: TGTGCCAGCACCCGGGGGCTAGCCCCGGCCAAGCAGTATTTT. This encodes CASTRGLAPAKQYF.